Listed below are T cell receptor beta chains from one sample, sequenced in a study of identical twins. TCRdb re-called the 5' RACE reads through MiXCR, storing one row per CDR3 protein. The data show approximately 630,000 distinct CDR3 sequences, around 7.4% seen once. This sample also belongs to another study, concerning yellow fever vaccine responses in identical twins.

Specimen: PBMCs. All receptors come from a woman between 18 and 30 years old in good health. Both conserved end residues are part of each CDR3. Expanded clones get a size class; other rows say once, few or many, or leave the size out.

clone_size: many
j_call: TRBJ1-2
cdr3_length: 13
v_call: TRBV3-1
cdr3_aa: CASSDGQIYGYTF

clone_size: once
j_call: TRBJ2-5
cdr3_length: 11
v_call: TRBV20-1
cdr3_aa: CSVTVGGTQYF

clone_size: NA
j_call: TRBJ2-5
cdr3_length: 13
v_call: TRBV12-3/TRBV12-4
cdr3_aa: CASSFMSGETQYF

clone_size: many
j_call: TRBJ1-2
cdr3_length: 14
v_call: TRBV12-3/TRBV12-4
cdr3_aa: CASSRRGADRGYTF

clone_size: few
j_call: TRBJ1-2
cdr3_length: 13
v_call: TRBV2
cdr3_aa: CARDSVTNYGYTF

clone_size: few
j_call: TRBJ2-5
cdr3_length: 19
v_call: TRBV9
cdr3_aa: CASSVSVRGSSGEQETQYF

clone_size: few
j_call: TRBJ2-5
cdr3_length: 14
v_call: TRBV7-9
cdr3_aa: CASSLTRGQETQYF

clone_size: NA
j_call: TRBJ2-2
cdr3_length: 13
v_call: TRBV5-6
cdr3_aa: CASSFADSGELFF

clone_size: NA
j_call: TRBJ2-7
cdr3_length: 13
v_call: TRBV28
cdr3_aa: CASSFVGIYEQYF

clone_size: NA
j_call: TRBJ1-1
cdr3_length: 11
v_call: TRBV29-1
cdr3_aa: CTFRLATEAFF

clone_size: NA
j_call: TRBJ2-7
cdr3_length: 15
v_call: TRBV4-1
cdr3_aa: CASSQSPGASCEQYF

clone_size: many
j_call: TRBJ2-1
cdr3_length: 12
v_call: TRBV29-1
cdr3_aa: CSVGREGQGGFF

clone_size: NA
j_call: TRBJ1-1
cdr3_length: 12
v_call: TRBV29-1
cdr3_aa: CSVGAGDTEAFF

clone_size: many
j_call: TRBJ2-3
cdr3_length: 17
v_call: TRBV12-3/TRBV12-4
cdr3_aa: CASTRRYSGGPGDTQYF

clone_size: many
j_call: TRBJ2-1
cdr3_length: 15
v_call: TRBV6-4
cdr3_aa: CASSAGTSGSNEQFF

clone_size: many
j_call: TRBJ1-1
cdr3_length: 17
v_call: TRBV6-1
cdr3_aa: CASSERRTGTRNTEAFF

clone_size: NA
j_call: TRBJ2-3
cdr3_length: 15
v_call: TRBV20-1
cdr3_aa: CSAEGDRALPDTQYF

clone_size: NA
j_call: TRBJ2-1
cdr3_length: 16
v_call: TRBV7-2
cdr3_aa: CASSFLLAGFNNEQFF

clone_size: NA
j_call: TRBJ1-5
cdr3_length: 15
v_call: TRBV28
cdr3_aa: CASSIQGAGNQPQHF

clone_size: many
j_call: TRBJ2-1
cdr3_length: 12
v_call: TRBV10-3
cdr3_aa: CAIKTGGDSQFF

clone_size: few
j_call: TRBJ2-2
cdr3_length: 14
v_call: TRBV20-1
cdr3_aa: CSARGRAVGGELFF

clone_size: many
j_call: TRBJ2-2
cdr3_length: 15
v_call: TRBV9
cdr3_aa: CASSVGGRGTGELFF

clone_size: once
j_call: TRBJ1-1
cdr3_length: 14
v_call: TRBV7-9
cdr3_aa: CASSFPTGSTEAFF

clone_size: many
j_call: TRBJ2-3
cdr3_length: 17
v_call: TRBV5-1
cdr3_aa: CASSLGLADPSTDTQYF

clone_size: few
j_call: TRBJ2-1
cdr3_length: 20
v_call: TRBV4-2
cdr3_aa: CASSQDSASGSLTLVNEQFF

clone_size: few
j_call: TRBJ1-3
cdr3_length: 15
v_call: TRBV12-3/TRBV12-4
cdr3_aa: CASSPGEASGNTIYF

clone_size: NA
j_call: TRBJ2-2
cdr3_length: 15
v_call: TRBV12-3/TRBV12-4
cdr3_aa: CASSRDGTNTGELFF

clone_size: NA
j_call: TRBJ1-2
cdr3_length: 15
v_call: TRBV14
cdr3_aa: CASSQGLERHPRYTF

clone_size: many
j_call: TRBJ2-3
cdr3_length: 15
v_call: TRBV12-3/TRBV12-4
cdr3_aa: CASSSLAENTDTQYF

clone_size: few
j_call: TRBJ1-1
cdr3_length: 14
v_call: TRBV12-3/TRBV12-4
cdr3_aa: CASSLDVSRTEAFF

clone_size: few
j_call: TRBJ2-3
cdr3_length: 15
v_call: TRBV11-2
cdr3_aa: CASSLVPGALDTQYF

clone_size: many
j_call: TRBJ2-2
cdr3_length: 17
v_call: TRBV5-1
cdr3_aa: CASSSQSRGANSGELFF

clone_size: NA
j_call: TRBJ2-3
cdr3_length: 14
v_call: TRBV28
cdr3_aa: CASSLYSGARTQYF

clone_size: NA
j_call: TRBJ1-2
cdr3_length: 13
v_call: TRBV27
cdr3_aa: CASAWNPNYGYTF

clone_size: NA
j_call: TRBJ2-6
cdr3_length: 14
v_call: TRBV2
cdr3_aa: CASDRFSGANVLTF

clone_size: NA
j_call: TRBJ2-3
cdr3_length: 16
v_call: TRBV7-3
cdr3_aa: CASSPGGQGATDTQYF

clone_size: many
j_call: TRBJ2-3
cdr3_length: 17
v_call: TRBV20-1
cdr3_aa: CSARDGRTGGITDTQYF

clone_size: many
j_call: TRBJ2-7
cdr3_length: 20
v_call: TRBV4-2
cdr3_aa: CASSQDLGTSGRWVWREQYF

clone_size: NA
j_call: TRBJ2-4
cdr3_length: 15
v_call: TRBV5-5
cdr3_aa: CASSWAGEAKNIQYF

clone_size: NA
j_call: TRBJ2-4
cdr3_length: 14
v_call: TRBV28
cdr3_aa: CASSFSTGRHIQYF

clone_size: many
j_call: TRBJ2-3
cdr3_length: 14
v_call: TRBV10-3
cdr3_aa: CAISESANTDTQYF

clone_size: few
j_call: TRBJ1-1
cdr3_length: 13
v_call: TRBV29-1
cdr3_aa: CSAIWQGLTEAFF

clone_size: NA
j_call: TRBJ2-5
cdr3_length: 16
v_call: TRBV6-5
cdr3_aa: CASSYARSNLKETQYF

clone_size: many
j_call: TRBJ1-1
cdr3_length: 14
v_call: TRBV9
cdr3_aa: CASSVSQGNTEAFF

clone_size: few
j_call: TRBJ1-1
cdr3_length: 14
v_call: TRBV5-1
cdr3_aa: CASSARTVNTEAFF

clone_size: many
j_call: TRBJ1-2
cdr3_length: 14
v_call: TRBV12-3/TRBV12-4
cdr3_aa: CASSIDRATKGYTF

clone_size: many
j_call: TRBJ2-2
cdr3_length: 14
v_call: TRBV2
cdr3_aa: CASSDAGYTGELFF

clone_size: NA
j_call: TRBJ2-7
cdr3_length: 16
v_call: TRBV12-3/TRBV12-4
cdr3_aa: CASSSRLAPSSYEHYF

clone_size: many
j_call: TRBJ2-1
cdr3_length: 14
v_call: TRBV28
cdr3_aa: CASKDGLAINEQFF

clone_size: NA
j_call: TRBJ2-7
cdr3_length: 15
v_call: TRBV4-1
cdr3_aa: CASSRALVATYEQYF

clone_size: few
j_call: TRBJ1-2
cdr3_length: 13
v_call: TRBV20-1
cdr3_aa: CSARDDQGWGYTF

clone_size: few
j_call: TRBJ1-5
cdr3_length: 14
v_call: TRBV12-3/TRBV12-4
cdr3_aa: CASPYSQPKQPQHF